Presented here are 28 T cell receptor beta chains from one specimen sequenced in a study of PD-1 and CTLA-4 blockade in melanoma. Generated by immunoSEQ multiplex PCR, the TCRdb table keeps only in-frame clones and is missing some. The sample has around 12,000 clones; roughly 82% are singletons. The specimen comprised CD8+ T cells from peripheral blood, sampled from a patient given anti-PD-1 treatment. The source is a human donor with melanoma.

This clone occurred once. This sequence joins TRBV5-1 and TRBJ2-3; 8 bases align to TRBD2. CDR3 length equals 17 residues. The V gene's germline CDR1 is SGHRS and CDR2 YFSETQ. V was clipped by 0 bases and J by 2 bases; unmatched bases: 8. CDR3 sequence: CASSLAIAGPHTDTQYF. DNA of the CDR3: TGCGCCAGCAGCTTGGCAATAGCGGGGCCTCACACAGATACGCAGTATTTT.

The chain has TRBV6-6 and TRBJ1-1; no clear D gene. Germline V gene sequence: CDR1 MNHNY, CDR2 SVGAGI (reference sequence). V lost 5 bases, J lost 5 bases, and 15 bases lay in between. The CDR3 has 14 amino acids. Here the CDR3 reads CASSTRPRRTEAFF. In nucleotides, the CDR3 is TGTGCCAGCAGTACCCGTCCCAGGAGGACTGAAGCTTTCTTT.

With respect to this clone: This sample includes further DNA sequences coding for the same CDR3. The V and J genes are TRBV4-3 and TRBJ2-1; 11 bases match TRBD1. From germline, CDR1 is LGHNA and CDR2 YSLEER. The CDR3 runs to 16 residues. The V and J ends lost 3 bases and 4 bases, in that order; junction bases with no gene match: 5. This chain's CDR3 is CASSQDGQGAYNEQFF. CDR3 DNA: TGCGCCAGCAGCCAGGATGGACAGGGGGCATACAATGAGCAGTTCTTC.

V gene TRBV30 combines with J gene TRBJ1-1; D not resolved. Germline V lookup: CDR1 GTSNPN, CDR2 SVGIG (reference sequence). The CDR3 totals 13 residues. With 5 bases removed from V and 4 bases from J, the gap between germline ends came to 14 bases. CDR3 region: CAWQVGLSTEAFF. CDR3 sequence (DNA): TGTGCCTGGCAGGTGGGTCTCTCCACTGAAGCTTTCTTT.

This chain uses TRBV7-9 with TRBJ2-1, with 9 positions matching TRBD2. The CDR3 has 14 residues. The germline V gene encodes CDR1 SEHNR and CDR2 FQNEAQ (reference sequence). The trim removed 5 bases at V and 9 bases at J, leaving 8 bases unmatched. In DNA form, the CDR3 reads TGTGCCAGCAGCCCAACCGCGGGAGGGACTGAGCAGTTCTTC. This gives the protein CASSPTAGGTEQFF.

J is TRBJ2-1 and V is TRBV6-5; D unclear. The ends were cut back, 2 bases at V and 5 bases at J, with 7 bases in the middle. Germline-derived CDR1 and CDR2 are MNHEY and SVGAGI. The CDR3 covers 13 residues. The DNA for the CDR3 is TGTGCCAGCAGTTACCCCGGTAACAATGAGCAGTTCTTC. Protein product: CASSYPGNNEQFF.

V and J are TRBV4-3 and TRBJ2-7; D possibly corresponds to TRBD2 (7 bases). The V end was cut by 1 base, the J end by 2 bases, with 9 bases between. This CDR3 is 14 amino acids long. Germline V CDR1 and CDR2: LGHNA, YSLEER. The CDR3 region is CASSQGEGAYEQYF. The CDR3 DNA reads TGCGCCAGCAGCCAAGGGGAGGGGGCCTACGAGCAGTACTTC.

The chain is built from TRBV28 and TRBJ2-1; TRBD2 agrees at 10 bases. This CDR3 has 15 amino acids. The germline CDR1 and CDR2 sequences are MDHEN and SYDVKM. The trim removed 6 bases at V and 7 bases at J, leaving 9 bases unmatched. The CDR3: CASRYGTSEWNEQFF. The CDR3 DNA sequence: TGTGCCAGCAGATACGGGACTAGCGAGTGGAATGAGCAGTTCTTC. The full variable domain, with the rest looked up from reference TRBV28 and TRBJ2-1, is DVKVTQSSRYLVKRTGEKVFLECVQDMDHENMFWYRQDPGLGLRLIYFSYDVKMKEKGDIPEGYSVSREKKERFSLILESASTNQTSMYLCASRYGTSEWNEQFFGPGTRLTVL.

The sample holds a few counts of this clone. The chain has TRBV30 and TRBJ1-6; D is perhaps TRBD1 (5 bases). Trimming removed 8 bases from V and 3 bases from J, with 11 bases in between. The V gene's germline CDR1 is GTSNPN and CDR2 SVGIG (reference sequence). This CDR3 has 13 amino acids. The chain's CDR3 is CAGTLGYNSPLHF. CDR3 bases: TGTGCCGGGACCCTGGGCTATAATTCACCCCTCCACTTT.

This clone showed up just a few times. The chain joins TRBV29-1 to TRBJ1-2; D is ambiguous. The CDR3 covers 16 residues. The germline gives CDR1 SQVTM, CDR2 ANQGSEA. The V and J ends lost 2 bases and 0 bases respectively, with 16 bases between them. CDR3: CSVESERERTNYGYTF. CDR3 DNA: TGCAGCGTTGAATCCGAGCGGGAACGAACTAACTATGGCTACACCTTC.

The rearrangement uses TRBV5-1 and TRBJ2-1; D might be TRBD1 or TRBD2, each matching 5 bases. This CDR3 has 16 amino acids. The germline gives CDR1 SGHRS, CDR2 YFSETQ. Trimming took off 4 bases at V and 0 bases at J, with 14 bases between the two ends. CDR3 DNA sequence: TGCGCCAGCAGCCCAGGGACCAGTAGCTCCTACAATGAGCAGTTCTTC. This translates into CASSPGTSSSYNEQFF.

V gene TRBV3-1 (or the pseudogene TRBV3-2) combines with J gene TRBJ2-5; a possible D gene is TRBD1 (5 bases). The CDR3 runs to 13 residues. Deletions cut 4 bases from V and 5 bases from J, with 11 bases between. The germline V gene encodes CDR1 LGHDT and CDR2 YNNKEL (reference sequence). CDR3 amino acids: CASSLGRVETQYF. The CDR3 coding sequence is TGTGCCAGCAGCCTAGGCAGGGTTGAGACCCAGTACTTC.

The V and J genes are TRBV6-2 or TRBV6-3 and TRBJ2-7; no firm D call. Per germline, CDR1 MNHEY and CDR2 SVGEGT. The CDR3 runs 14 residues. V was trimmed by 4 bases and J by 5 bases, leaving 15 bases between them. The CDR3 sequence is CASSFGLGGNEQYF. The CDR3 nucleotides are TGTGCCAGCAGTTTCGGCCTAGGTGGGAACGAGCAGTACTTC.

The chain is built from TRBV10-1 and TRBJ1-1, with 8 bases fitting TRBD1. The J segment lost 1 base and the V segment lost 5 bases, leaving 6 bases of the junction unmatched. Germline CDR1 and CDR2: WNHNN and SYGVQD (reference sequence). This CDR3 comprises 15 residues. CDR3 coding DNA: TGCGCCAGCAGTACTCGACAGGGGCCGAACACTGAAGCTTTCTTT. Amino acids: CASSTRQGPNTEAFF.

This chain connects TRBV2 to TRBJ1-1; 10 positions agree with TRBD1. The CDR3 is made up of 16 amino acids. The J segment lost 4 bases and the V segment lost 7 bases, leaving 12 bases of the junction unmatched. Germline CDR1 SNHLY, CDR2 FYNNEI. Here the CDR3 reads CASTGTGDGTGTEAFF. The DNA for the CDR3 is TGTGCCAGCACCGGGACAGGGGACGGAACGGGCACTGAAGCTTTCTTT.

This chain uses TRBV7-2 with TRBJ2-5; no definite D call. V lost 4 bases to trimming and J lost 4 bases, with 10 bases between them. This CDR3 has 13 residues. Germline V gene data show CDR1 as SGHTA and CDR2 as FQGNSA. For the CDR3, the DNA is TGTGCCAGCAGCTGGCTTAGTTCAGAGACCCAGTACTTC. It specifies CASSWLSSETQYF.

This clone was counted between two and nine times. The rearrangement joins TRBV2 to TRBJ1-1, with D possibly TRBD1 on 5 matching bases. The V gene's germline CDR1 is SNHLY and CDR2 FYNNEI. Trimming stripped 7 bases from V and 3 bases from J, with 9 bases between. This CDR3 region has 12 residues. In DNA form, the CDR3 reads TGTGCCAGCATCGGGGGGTACACTGAAGCTTTCTTT. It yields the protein CASIGGYTEAFF.

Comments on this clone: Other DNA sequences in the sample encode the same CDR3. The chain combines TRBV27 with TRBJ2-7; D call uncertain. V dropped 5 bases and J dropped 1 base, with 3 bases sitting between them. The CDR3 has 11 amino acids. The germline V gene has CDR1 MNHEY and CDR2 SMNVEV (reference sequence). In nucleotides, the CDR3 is TGTGCCAGCAGTAGTTCCTACGAGCAGTACTTC. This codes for CASSSSYEQYF.

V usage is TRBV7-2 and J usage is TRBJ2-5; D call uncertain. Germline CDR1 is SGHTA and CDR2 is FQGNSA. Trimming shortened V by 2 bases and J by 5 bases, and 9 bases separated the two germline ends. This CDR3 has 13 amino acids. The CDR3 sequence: CASSLHNGETQYF. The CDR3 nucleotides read TGTGCCAGCAGCTTACACAATGGGGAGACCCAGTACTTC.

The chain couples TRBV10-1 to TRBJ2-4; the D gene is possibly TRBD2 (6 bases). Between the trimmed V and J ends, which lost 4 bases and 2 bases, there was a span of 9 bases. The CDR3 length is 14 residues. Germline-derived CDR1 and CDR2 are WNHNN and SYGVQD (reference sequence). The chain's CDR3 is CASSARGTKNIQYF. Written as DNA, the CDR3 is TGCGCCAGCAGTGCTCGGGGGACCAAAAACATTCAGTACTTC.

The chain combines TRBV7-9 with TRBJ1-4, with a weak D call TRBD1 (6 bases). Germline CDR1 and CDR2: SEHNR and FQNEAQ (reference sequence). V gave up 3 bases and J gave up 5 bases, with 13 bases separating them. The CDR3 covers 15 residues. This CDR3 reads CASSLEIQGNEKLFF. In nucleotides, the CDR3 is TGTGCCAGCAGCTTGGAGATACAGGGAAATGAAAAACTGTTTTTT.

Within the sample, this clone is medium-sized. CDR3 region: CASSLGRPPTYNEQFF. In nucleotides, the CDR3 is TGTGCCAGCAGTTTAGGGCGGCCACCTACCTACAATGAGCAGTTCTTC. This rearrangement joins TRBV27 to TRBJ2-1; D is unclear. This CDR3 comprises 16 residues. V lost 2 bases to trimming and J lost 2 bases, with 13 bases between them. CDR1 and CDR2 (germline): MNHEY, SMNVEV (reference sequence).

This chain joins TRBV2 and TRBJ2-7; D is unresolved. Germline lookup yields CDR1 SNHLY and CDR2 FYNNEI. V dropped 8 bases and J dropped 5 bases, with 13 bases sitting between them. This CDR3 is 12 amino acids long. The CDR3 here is CASGEPDDEQYF. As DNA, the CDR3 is TGTGCCAGCGGCGAACCAGACGACGAGCAGTACTTC. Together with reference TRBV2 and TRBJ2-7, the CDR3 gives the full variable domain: EPEVTQTPSHQVTQMGQEVILRCVPISNHLYFYWYRQILGQKVEFLVSFYNNEISEKSEIFDDQFSVERPDGSNFTLKIRSTKLEDSAMYFCASGEPDDEQYFGPGTRLTVT.

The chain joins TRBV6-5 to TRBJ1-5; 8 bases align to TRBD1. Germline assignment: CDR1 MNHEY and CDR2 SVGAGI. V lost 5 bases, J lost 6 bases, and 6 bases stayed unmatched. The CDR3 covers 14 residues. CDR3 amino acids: CASSPDRETQPQHF. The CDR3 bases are TGTGCCAGCAGTCCGGACAGGGAAACTCAGCCCCAGCATTTT.

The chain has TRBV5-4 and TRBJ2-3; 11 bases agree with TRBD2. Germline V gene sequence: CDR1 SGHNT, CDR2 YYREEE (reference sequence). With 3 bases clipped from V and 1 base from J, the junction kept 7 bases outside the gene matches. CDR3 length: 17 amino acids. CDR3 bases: TGTGCCAGCAGCTCGTTAGCGGGAGGGCCTCGCACAGATACGCAGTATTTT. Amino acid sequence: CASSSLAGGPRTDTQYF.

The CDR3 sequence is CASSYMTGGLGEAFF. CDR3 sequence (DNA): TGTGCCAGCAGTTACATGACAGGGGGATTAGGTGAAGCTTTCTTT. The rearrangement links TRBV6-6 to TRBJ1-1; 9 nucleotides align to TRBD1. J lost 7 bases, V lost 2 bases, and 8 bases had no gene match. The CDR3 sequence is 15 residues long. Germline CDR1 and CDR2: MNHNY and SVGAGI (reference sequence).

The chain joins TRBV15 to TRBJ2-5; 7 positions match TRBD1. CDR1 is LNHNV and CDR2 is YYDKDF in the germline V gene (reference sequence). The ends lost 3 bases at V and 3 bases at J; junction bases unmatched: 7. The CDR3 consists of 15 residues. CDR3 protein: CATSSEGAEEETQYF. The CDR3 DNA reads TGTGCCACCAGCAGCGAGGGGGCTGAAGAAGAGACCCAGTACTTC.

The CDR3 nucleotides are TGCGCCAGCAGCCAAGAAGGACAGTCCTACGAGCAGTACTTC. Translating it yields CASSQEGQSYEQYF. This chain links TRBV4-1 with TRBJ2-7; TRBD1 is a possible D gene (6 bases). There are 14 residues in the CDR3. Germline CDR1 is MGHRA and CDR2 is YSYEKL. V was cut by 0 bases and J by 1 base, with 7 bases left in between.